Below are 31 T cell receptor beta chains sequenced from a single sample in a study of T cell changes during pregnancy in multiple sclerosis. Produced via immunoSEQ multiplex PCR; TCRdb's table is partial and in-frame only. The sample holds approximately 100,000 clones, around 91% seen once. Here the sequenced sample was peripheral blood, taken after pregnancy. These TCRs come from a female donor with multiple sclerosis, enrolled in a pregnancy study.

The chain recombines TRBV30 with TRBJ2-5; possibly TRBD1 for D (6 bases). CDR1 is GTSNPN, CDR2 SVGIG, per germline (reference sequence). V shed 6 bases and J shed 5 bases, with 13 bases lying between them. This CDR3 has 12 residues. The CDR3: CACRGVGETQYF. CDR3 nucleotide sequence: TGTGCCTGCAGGGGAGTCGGGGAGACCCAGTACTTC.

A word on this clone: The same CDR3 also results from other DNA sequences found in this sample. For the CDR3, the DNA is TGTGCCAGCAGCGTAACTAGCGGGGGGGAAGAGACCCAGTACTTC. Its translation: CASSVTSGGEETQYF. The V gene is TRBV9, the J gene TRBJ2-5; 13 positions match TRBD2. Trimming at V came to 1 base and at J to 3 bases, leaving 0 bases not matched to a gene. The germline V gene has CDR1 SGDLS and CDR2 YYNGEE. This CDR3 is built from 15 residues.

This clone was seen a handful of times. This chain joins TRBV2 and TRBJ1-1, with D uncertain. The germline V gene has CDR1 SNHLY and CDR2 FYNNEI. Deletions cut 3 bases from V and 5 bases from J, with 10 bases between. This CDR3 contains 13 residues. CDR3 in DNA: TGTGCCAGCAGTGACAGCCCGGGAACTGAAGCTTTCTTT. Amino acid sequence: CASSDSPGTEAFF.

This chain connects TRBV15 to TRBJ2-1; the D gene is possibly TRBD2 (7 bases). Looked up from germline, CDR1 is LNHNV and CDR2 is YYDKDF (reference sequence). The CDR3 totals 16 residues. V was pared by 5 bases and J by 6 bases, with 20 bases between. The DNA of the CDR3 is TGTGCCACCAGCTTGAGGGGGGGTAAGGGAGCCAATGAGCAGTTCTTC. Translating gives CATSLRGGKGANEQFF.

The genes are TRBV5-1 and TRBJ2-7, with D possibly matching TRBD2 (6 bases). The CDR3 extends over 17 amino acids. Germline V gene lookup returns CDR1 SGHRS and CDR2 YFSETQ. Trimming shortened V by 1 base and J by 2 bases, and 19 bases separated the two germline ends. CDR3 sequence reads: CASSLRAGNTLPYEQYF. In nucleotides, the CDR3 is TGCGCCAGCAGCTTGCGTGCGGGGAACACCTTACCCTACGAGCAGTACTTC.

This clone was picked up one time. The chain carries TRBV10-2 and TRBJ2-1; D may be TRBD2 (6 bases). V was shortened by 8 bases and J by 1 base, with 12 bases between the two germline ends. Germline-derived CDR1 and CDR2 are WSHSY and SAAADI. This CDR3 contains 14 residues. CDR3 residues: CASGVGLSYNEQFF. CDR3 bases: TGCGCCAGCGGGGTGGGACTGTCCTACAATGAGCAGTTCTTC.

V and J are TRBV7-2 and TRBJ2-1, with D possibly being TRBD2 (7 bases). V was trimmed by 5 bases and J by 7 bases, leaving 15 bases between them. There are 14 residues in the CDR3. CDR1 SGHTA and CDR2 FQGNSA come from the germline V gene. In DNA, the CDR3 is TGTGCCAGCAGCAGGGCGGGGGCCGAGAATGAGCAGTTCTTC. Its protein product is CASSRAGAENEQFF.

The chain joins TRBV18 to TRBJ1-1; 7 nucleotides line up with TRBD1. This CDR3 comprises 19 residues. The germline CDR1 and CDR2 sequences are KGHSH and LQKENI. V lost 4 bases, J lost 0 bases, and 17 bases stayed unmatched. For the CDR3, the DNA is TGTGCCAGCTCACTCGAACCTCAGAGGGACAGCTTCATGAACACTGAAGCTTTCTTT. Translation: CASSLEPQRDSFMNTEAFF.

J is TRBJ2-5 and V is TRBV29-1; D possibly corresponds to TRBD2 (6 bases). Per germline, CDR1 SQVTM and CDR2 ANQGSEA. Trimming removed 4 bases at V and 2 bases at J, with 11 bases between. The CDR3 consists of 13 residues. CDR3 DNA sequence: TGCAGCGTTGTTGGCGCGGGGCAAGAGACCCAGTACTTC. It is translated as CSVVGAGQETQYF.

The J gene is TRBJ1-2, the V gene TRBV4-3; the D gene is possibly TRBD1 (5 bases). The CDR3 sequence is 16 residues long. The V end lost 0 bases, the J end lost 5 bases, and 16 bases lay between the germline ends. Germline-derived CDR1 and CDR2 are LGHNA and YSLEER. In DNA, the CDR3 is TGCGCCAGCAGCCAAGACGGGGGAGGGGTGAGATATGGCTACACCTTC. This translates into CASSQDGGGVRYGYTF.

This clone was picked up one time. The chain carries TRBV19 and TRBJ1-6, with D perhaps matching TRBD1 (6 bases). V dropped 8 bases and J dropped 7 bases, with 9 bases sitting between them. The CDR3 length is 12 residues. CDR1 is LNHDA and CDR2 is SQIVND in the germline V gene (reference sequence). The DNA for the CDR3 is TGTGCCAGTGAGAGGGGGAATTCACCCCTCCACTTT. This gives the protein CASERGNSPLHF.

CDR3 DNA sequence: TGTGCCAGCAGCCAATCTCCGACAACTTCCTACGAGCAGTACTTC. Its translation: CASSQSPTTSYEQYF. The chain links TRBV4-2 to TRBJ2-7, with no clear D. This CDR3 has 15 residues. V was trimmed by 2 bases and J by 1 base, leaving 12 bases between them. CDR1 and CDR2 from the germline V gene are LGHNA and YNFKEQ.

The chain combines TRBV21-1 with TRBJ2-7; TRBD2, the D gene given by the table, was not confirmed from the DNA. TRBV21-1 is flagged as a pseudogene. The CDR3 runs 15 residues. In DNA form, the CDR3 reads TGTGCCAGCAGGTTCGACTGGGACTCCTCCTACGAGCAGTACTTC. The encoded protein is CASRFDWDSSYEQYF.

The chain employs TRBV2 and TRBJ2-2; D perhaps matches TRBD1 (5 bases). This CDR3 region has 12 residues. Germline loops: CDR1 SNHLY, CDR2 FYNNEI. The V gene lost 6 bases and the J gene lost 7 bases, with 9 bases spanning the gap. The CDR3 spells CASRGALGELFF. The CDR3 coding sequence is TGTGCCAGCAGAGGGGCACTCGGGGAGCTGTTTTTT. Drawing the rest from reference TRBV2 and TRBJ2-2, the complete variable domain is EPEVTQTPSHQVTQMGQEVILRCVPISNHLYFYWYRQILGQKVEFLVSFYNNEISEKSEIFDDQFSVERPDGSNFTLKIRSTKLEDSAMYFCASRGALGELFFGEGSRLTVL.

The CDR3 DNA follows: TGTGCCAGCAGCCGCCCGGCGGGGGGCTCCTACAATGAGCAGTTCTTC. Protein: CASSRPAGGSYNEQFF. This chain joins TRBV5-5 and TRBJ2-1; 8 bases are a match to TRBD2. Germline V gene data show CDR1 as SGHKS and CDR2 as YYEKEE (reference sequence). The V gene end was trimmed by 4 bases and the J gene end by 0 bases; junction bases not matched to a gene: 6. This CDR3 is 16 amino acids long. Looking up the rest from reference TRBV5-5 and TRBJ2-1 gives the full variable domain: DAGVTQSPTHLIKTRGQQVTLRCSPISGHKSVSWYQQVLGQGPQFIFQYYEKEERGRGNFPDRFSARQFPNYSSELNVNALLLGDSALYLCASSRPAGGSYNEQFFGPGTRLTVL.

The V gene is TRBV7-7, the J gene TRBJ2-5, with 12 bases identical to TRBD1. Losses at the gene ends were 2 bases for V and 5 bases for J; bases not matched to a gene: 6. CDR1 SSHAT and CDR2 FNYEAQ come from the germline V gene (reference sequence). The CDR3 contains 16 residues. This CDR3 is CASSLYGTGGTETQYF. In DNA form, the CDR3 reads TGTGCCAGCAGCTTATATGGGACAGGGGGCACGGAGACCCAGTACTTC.

This chain connects TRBV6-5 to TRBJ1-1; TRBD1 is a possible D gene (5 bases). There are 15 residues in the CDR3. Trimming took 2 bases from V and 5 from J, leaving 15 bases between them. Per germline, CDR1 MNHEY and CDR2 SVGAGI. CDR3: CASSYGAGKGTEAFF. The CDR3 nucleotides are TGTGCCAGCAGTTACGGGGCAGGGAAAGGTACTGAAGCTTTCTTT.

The chain has TRBV6-1 and TRBJ1-2; 9 nucleotides agree with TRBD1. Per the germline V gene, CDR1 is MNHNS and CDR2 is SASEGT. This CDR3 spans 14 amino acids. V dropped 6 bases and J dropped 3; count of bases not matched to a gene: 5. The CDR3 protein is CASSRDRADYGYTF. The CDR3 DNA follows: TGTGCCAGCAGCCGGGACAGGGCAGACTATGGCTACACCTTC.

This sequence joins TRBV10-3 and TRBJ2-5; no firm D call. Germline CDR1 ENHRY, CDR2 SYGVKD. Trimming removed 4 bases from V and 1 base from J, with 16 bases in between. This CDR3 is built from 16 residues. The CDR3 DNA follows: TGTGCCATCAGTGCTTCCCAAAGAACTTCCCAAGAGACCCAGTACTTC. Amino acid sequence: CAISASQRTSQETQYF.

The CDR3 is CASSSQGITDTQYF. In nucleotides, the CDR3 is TGCGCCAGCAGCTCACAGGGGATAACAGATACGCAGTATTTT. This chain uses TRBV5-1 with TRBJ2-3; 7 nucleotides match TRBD1. Per the germline V gene, CDR1 is SGHRS and CDR2 is YFSETQ. This CDR3 is built from 14 residues. V dropped 3 bases and J dropped 3; count of bases not matched to a gene: 4.

The rearrangement uses TRBV27 and TRBJ1-2; D unresolved. The V gene's germline CDR1 is MNHEY and CDR2 SMNVEV (reference sequence). This CDR3 comprises 15 residues. V was shortened by 4 bases and J by 3 bases, with 15 bases between the two germline ends. In nucleotides, the CDR3 is TGTGCCAGCAGTTCTCCTGGGTCCGGGGACTATGGCTACACCTTC. Its protein is CASSSPGSGDYGYTF.

The chain employs TRBV2 and TRBJ1-5, with 8 bases fitting TRBD1. The germline gives CDR1 SNHLY, CDR2 FYNNEI. Germline trimming cut 6 bases from V and 4 bases from J; bases unmatched to any gene: 8. This CDR3 is built from 15 residues. The CDR3 DNA follows: TGTGCCAGCAGACCTAGGACAGGGAGGAATCAGCCCCAGCATTTT. As protein: CASRPRTGRNQPQHF.

V gene TRBV7-6 combines with J gene TRBJ2-2; 7 nucleotides align to TRBD1. This CDR3 is 15 amino acids long. From germline, CDR1 is SGHVS and CDR2 FNYEAQ. The V segment lost 0 bases and the J segment 4 bases; nucleotides outside the gene matches: 2. Written as DNA, the CDR3 is TGTGCCAGCAGCTTAGCAACAGGGGCCACCGGGGAGCTGTTTTTT. This sequence encodes CASSLATGATGELFF.

This chain connects TRBV10-1 to TRBJ2-1; D might be TRBD1 (7 bases). Germline CDR1 WNHNN, CDR2 SYGVQD (reference sequence). This CDR3 comprises 13 residues. V lost 4 bases and J 9 bases, leaving 13 bases between the germline ends. The CDR3 protein is CASSAGGLGEQFF. In DNA, the CDR3 is TGCGCCAGCAGTGCAGGGGGGTTAGGTGAGCAGTTCTTC.

The V gene is TRBV27, the J gene TRBJ2-7; tentative D call: TRBD1 (6 bases). V gave up 5 bases and J gave up 1 base, with 15 bases separating them. The CDR3 covers 15 residues. Germline V gene sequence: CDR1 MNHEY, CDR2 SMNVEV (reference sequence). CDR3 amino acids: CASSQTRQVSYEQYF. CDR3 coding DNA: TGTGCCAGCAGTCAAACACGACAGGTGTCCTACGAGCAGTACTTC.

The chain uses TRBV6-5 and TRBJ1-2, with 10 positions matching TRBD1. CDR3 length: 15 amino acids. V gave up 6 bases and J gave up 4 bases; unmatched junction bases: 8. CDR1 MNHEY and CDR2 SVGAGI come from the germline V gene. The CDR3 coding sequence is TGTGCCAGCAGCCCCGGGACAGGGGTACCCTATGGCTACACCTTC. This sequence encodes CASSPGTGVPYGYTF.

This chain connects TRBV5-8 to TRBJ1-1; no clear D. The V end lost 2 bases, the J end lost 4 bases, and 12 bases lay between the germline ends. This CDR3 is 14 amino acids long. Looked up from germline, CDR1 is SGHTS and CDR2 is YDEGEE. This CDR3 is CASSFPTGVTEAFF. The CDR3, as DNA: TGTGCCAGCAGCTTTCCGACCGGGGTCACTGAAGCTTTCTTT.

As concerns this clone: Relative to the germline gene, one junction end is altered; a read error may explain this. This sequence joins TRBV7-2 and TRBJ2-5, with 10 bases matching TRBD2. CDR1 is SGHTA, CDR2 FQGNSA, per germline. CDR3 length: 15 residues. The CDR3 DNA reads as TGTGCCAGCAGCGTAGCGGGGGGAACCAAAGAGACCCAGTACTTC. It translates to CASSVAGGTKETQYF.

The genes are TRBV6-5 and TRBJ2-5, with 8 nucleotides matching TRBD1. This CDR3 is built from 14 residues. V was clipped by 5 bases and J by 1 base; unmatched bases: 3. Germline CDR1 is MNHEY and CDR2 is SVGAGI. The CDR3 protein is CASSRQGSQETQYF. Here the CDR3 DNA reads TGTGCCAGCAGTCGACAGGGGTCCCAAGAGACCCAGTACTTC.

J is TRBJ2-3 and V is TRBV11-2; D gene unclear. CDR3 length: 16 amino acids. The V end lost 1 base, the J end lost 0 bases, and 11 bases lay between the germline ends. Germline V gene sequence: CDR1 SGHAT, CDR2 FQNNGV. As DNA, the CDR3 is TGTGCCAGCAGCTTAGGGTTCAGGCCTAGCACAGATACGCAGTATTTT. Its protein is CASSLGFRPSTDTQYF.

J is TRBJ2-7 and V is TRBV27; 7 bases are a match to TRBD1. Germline V gene sequence: CDR1 MNHEY, CDR2 SMNVEV (reference sequence). CDR3 length equals 15 residues. Losses at the gene ends were 4 bases for V and 0 bases for J; bases not matched to a gene: 6. CDR3 coding DNA: TGTGCCAGCAGTTGGGGACAGCGAAGCTCCTACGAGCAGTACTTC. Translation: CASSWGQRSSYEQYF.